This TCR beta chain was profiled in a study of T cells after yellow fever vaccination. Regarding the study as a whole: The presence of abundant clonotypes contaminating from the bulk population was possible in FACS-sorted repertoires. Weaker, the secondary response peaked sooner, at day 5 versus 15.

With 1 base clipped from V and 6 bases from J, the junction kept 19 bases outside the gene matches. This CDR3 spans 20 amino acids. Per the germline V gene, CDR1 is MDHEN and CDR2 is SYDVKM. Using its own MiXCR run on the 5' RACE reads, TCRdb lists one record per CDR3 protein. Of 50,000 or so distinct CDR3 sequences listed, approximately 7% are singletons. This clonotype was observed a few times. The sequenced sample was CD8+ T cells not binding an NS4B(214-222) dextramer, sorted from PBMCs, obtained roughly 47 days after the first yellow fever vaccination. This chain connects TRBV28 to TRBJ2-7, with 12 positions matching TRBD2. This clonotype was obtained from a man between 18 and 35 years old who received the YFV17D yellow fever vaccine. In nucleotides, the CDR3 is TGTGCCAGCAGTTTATCCCGTTTGCTAGCGGGGGGGCACAACTCTGGCGAGCAGTACGTC. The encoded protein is CASSLSRLLAGGHNSGEQYV.